This TCR beta chain was captured in a study of cytomegalovirus exposure and HLA in healthy donors listed by TCRdb under 2017. Concerning the study at large: An earlier analysis of about 560 of the donors reported approximately 300 Gb of sequence data and 95 million to 120 million unique TCR beta sequences obtained from about 179 million T cells. The T cell repertoires of roughly 660 subjects were profiled by immunosequencing and related to cytomegalovirus serostatus. To decide whether each TCR beta V gene segment behaved as functional or pseudogenic, an earlier analysis of some 540 of the donors relied on high-throughput TCR beta sequencing. A later genetic analysis used genome-wide SNP genotypes for about three fifths of the 666 donors, treating that subset as a discovery cohort. The later analysis used no new phenotypic data to find candidate immune exposures, relying instead on TCR beta sequences and their occurrence across donors. An early release that covered roughly 600 HLA-typed donors contained about 300 gigabases of sequencing data and tens of millions of unique TCR sequences. Several DR-DQ haplotypes were treated as single units for association and clustering because of strong linkage in the cohort. All discovery cohort repertoires had been generated on a single sequencing platform. In addition to the first cohort of roughly 700 subjects, a separate validation cohort of over 90 different subjects was used. Among several hundred genotyped donors of the cohort, an average of around 240,000 unique TCR beta nucleotide sequences was sequenced per donor, of which about 19% were non-productive. Typing coverage differed by locus: A, B, C, DRB1 and DQB1 were typed in roughly 620-640 donors, DQA1 in roughly 500, DPA1 in roughly 590, and DPB1 in just under 490. High-throughput TCR immunosequencing, statistical association of individual TCRs with disease status, and machine learning were combined to predict cytomegalovirus infection status. The study aimed to test whether cataloging public T cell receptors could reveal signatures of past pathogen exposure. Of the roughly 410 genotyped donors, 81% were placed in the genetic ancestry cluster associated with self-reported Caucasian donors. HLA typing covered class I and class II loci at four-digit resolution. Donor age, sex, ethnicity and CMV serostatus were compiled together with the repertoire data. A later analysis re-examined previously published TCR beta repertoires from several hundred donors and added high-resolution HLA genotyping to investigate patterns of TCR occurrence. What the research found in general, with its limitations: A later analysis found that most CMV-associated TCR beta chains appeared HLA-restricted, with HLA associations seemingly driven largely by CMV exposure. This cohort had only TCR beta chains sequenced, and the lack of alpha or paired-chain data limited which features could be detected. A later analysis found that TCR association rates varied across HLA loci, with DRB1 alleles showing the most associated TCRs and HLA-C alleles the fewest. Roughly 15 rarely observed V segments, including chromosome 9 orphons, were excluded from the earlier analysis of a few hundred of the donors because counts were too low. Immune exposure information for the cohort was limited to CMV serostatus. The sequencing pipeline was judged likely to have produced a cluster of highly shared sequence variants as a technical artifact. In vitro tests confirmed that a few of the cytomegalovirus-associated TCR beta chains recognize cytomegalovirus antigens. Most TCR sequences were seen in very few donors, while some public TCRs were found in many individuals. Correlated functional status among segregating V segments might reflect linkage disequilibrium, but an unknown experimental factor could not be ruled out. A later analysis found that HLA-associated TCR beta chains were more clonally expanded and had lower generation probabilities than equally common non-associated chains. The authors suggested that the approach could potentially be generalized to other disease states and immunological phenotypes. Broadly in line with IMGT annotations, most TCR beta V segments showed up in productive rearrangements about 87% or about 30% of the time in an earlier analysis of 450 to 600 of the donors. A further reported finding was that TCR beta sequences accurately predicted the HLA-A and HLA-B alleles for most subjects in the first cohort. A later analysis reported that several top co-occurrence clusters appeared linked to parvovirus B19, influenza, CMV and Epstein-Barr virus. A later analysis associated about 17,000 TCR beta sequences with specific HLA alleles at a false discovery rate of 0.05. HLA typing was unavailable for some donors at each locus, so association tests used only the typed subset. Compared with the approximately 720-donor mean, donors in an Asian-associated ancestry cluster had fewer N-insertions in productive TCRs, according to a later genetic analysis. Presence/absence analyses assumed roughly uniform sequencing depth across donors, an assumption that may not hold. Assigning TCR associations to individual alleles was difficult when HLA alleles, especially DR and DQ, strongly co-occurred. Cytomegalovirus status was reported to be diagnosed by the classifier with high specificity and sensitivity in both the original and validation cohorts. In the study, around 150 TCR beta chains were listed as associated with cytomegalovirus. A later genetic analysis associated a missense DCLRE1C variant with V-gene and J-gene trimming of TCR beta chains, and an independent cohort replicated the association.

A remark on this clone: Its antigen is unknown. No much larger clonotype is one base removed from it; base qualities were not supplied.

The cohort comprised more than 550 healthy bone marrow donors. All cohort members were sampled while nominally healthy, although unrecorded immune exposures were likely present. The donor was CMV seronegative and belonged to the group of approximately 320 seronegative cohort members. A peripheral blood sample was provided by each donor, and peripheral blood mononuclear cells were used for TCR beta sequencing. Genomic DNA extraction from the blood cell samples was performed with the Qiagen DNeasy Blood Extraction Kit. Library construction relied on the immunoSEQ multiplex PCR assay. The multiplex PCR relied on a mix of 60 forward primers for TCR Vbeta segments and 13 reverse primers for TCR Jbeta segments. Amplification of the CDR3 region of rearranged TCR beta genes was performed with a multiplex PCR assay on genomic DNA. The amplified TCR beta libraries were sequenced on the Illumina HiSeq System as 87-base-pair reads. On the study's bioinformatics: A later analysis tallied 80 million to 95 million unique TCR beta chains across the 666 repertoires, and around 12 million of those chains were shared by two or more donors. A nearest-neighbor algorithm error-corrected the raw reads and collapsed the reads into unique sequences, merging closely related sequences to remove PCR and sequencing errors. To assign V, D and J gene segments, CDR3 sequences were aligned to IMGT reference sequences. Each retained sequence needed at least a six-nucleotide match to both a V gene segment and a J gene segment. Rearrangements were classified as productive when the CDR3 lacked stop codons and remained in frame with V and J, and all other rearrangements were classified as non-productive. Following IMGT convention, CDR3 was defined as the stretch from the second conserved V-encoded cysteine to the conserved J-encoded phenylalanine. The earlier analysis of more than 450 of the donors excluded sequences that lacked an unambiguous match to a single V gene segment. In an earlier analysis of some 590 of the donors, a V segment was called functional when productive rearrangements were above 56.7%, and segregating when the standard deviation between donors exceeded 5%. A statistical classification framework was developed to diagnose cytomegalovirus status using the catalog of TCR beta chain sequences. In a later analysis, V and J genes were assigned by comparing TCR nucleotide sequences against IMGT/GENE-DB human TR gene sequences. The TCRdist pipeline was used in a later analysis to assign CDR3 sequences and most-parsimonious VDJ recombination scenarios. In a later analysis, every TCR beta chain was defined by the combination of its CDR3 amino acid sequence and its V-gene family, and reads without a unique V-gene family were dropped. To address suspected cross-contamination and a sequencing artifact, a later analysis removed 550 to 750 highly shared, low-generation-probability nucleotide sequences. For each public chain, a later analysis derived a clonal expansion index from normalized ranks of inferred template counts within each repertoire. In a later analysis, generation probabilities were computed using a VDJ recombination model fitted to out-of-frame rearrangements, and the results were checked against IGoR. Hypergeometric tests were used in a later analysis to score TCR-TCR, TCR-HLA and TCR-CMV co-occurrence, with a repertoire-size bias correction applied to the TCR pairs. To estimate false discovery rates, a later analysis permuted the HLA or CMV assignments 20 times. In a later analysis, co-occurring TCRs were grouped using DBSCAN, with TCRdist sequence similarity added in when clustering inside HLA-allele-positive subsets. Co-occurrence clustering excluded repertoires with fewer than 30,000 or more than 120,000 public chains, plus five with anomalous nucleotide sharing. TCRdb re-hosts the immuneACCESS table, in-frame sequences only. Its copies lack some clones; in the studies checked, an unresolved V gene accounts for under half of them, and the cause for the rest is not known. Clone size and the V and J calls come from that table; the DNA yielded D and trimming. This sample lists some 140,000 clones; over 60% were detected once. 0.94% of the sample comes from the top ten.

Sequencing used PBMCs. This receptor was taken from a woman aged 60-70 years in good health and CMV-seronegative.

The CDR3 reads as follows: CASSLTSIQGATNEKLFF. The DNA sequence is TGTGCCAGCAGCTTAACAAGTATACAGGGGGCAACTAATGAAAAACTGTTTTTT. The rearrangement combines TRBV7-9 with TRBJ1-4; 8 middle bases align to TRBD1. The CDR3 sequence holds 18 residues, the cysteine and phenylalanine included. Kept here is only the CDR3 DNA, which spans 54 bases and is read in frame from base 1. For this chain, trimming is 2 bases at the V end and 0 bases at the J end, and the number of junction bases without a gene match is 8. CDR1 SEHNR and CDR2 FQNEAQ are derived from the germline V gene (reference sequence).